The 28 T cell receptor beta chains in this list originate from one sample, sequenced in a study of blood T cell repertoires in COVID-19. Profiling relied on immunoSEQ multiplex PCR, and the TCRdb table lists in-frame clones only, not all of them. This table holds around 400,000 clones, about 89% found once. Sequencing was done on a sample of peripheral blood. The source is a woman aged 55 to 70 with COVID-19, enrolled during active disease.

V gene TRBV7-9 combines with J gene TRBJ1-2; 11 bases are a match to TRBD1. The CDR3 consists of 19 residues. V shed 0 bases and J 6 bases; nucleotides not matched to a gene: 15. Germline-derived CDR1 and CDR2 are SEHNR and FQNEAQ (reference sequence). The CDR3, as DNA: TGTGCCAGCAGCTTAGCGTTGGTAGTGTGGGGACAGGGGGTCCATGGCTACACCTTC. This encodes CASSLALVVWGQGVHGYTF.

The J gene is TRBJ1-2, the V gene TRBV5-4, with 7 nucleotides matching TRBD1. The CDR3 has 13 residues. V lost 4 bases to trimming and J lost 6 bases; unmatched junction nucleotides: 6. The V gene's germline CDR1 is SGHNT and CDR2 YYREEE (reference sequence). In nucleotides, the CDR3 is TGTGCCAGCAGCCCGCGACAGGGAGATGGCTACACCTTC. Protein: CASSPRQGDGYTF.

In nucleotides, the CDR3 is TGCGCCAGCAGCTTCGGATGGGGGCCTCCAGGGGATACGCAGTATTTT. Translating it yields CASSFGWGPPGDTQYF. The V and J genes are TRBV5-1 and TRBJ2-3; tentatively, D is TRBD1 (6 bases). CDR3 length equals 16 residues. The V gene lost 2 bases and the J gene lost 6 bases, with 19 bases spanning the gap. Germline V gene data show CDR1 as SGHRS and CDR2 as YFSETQ.

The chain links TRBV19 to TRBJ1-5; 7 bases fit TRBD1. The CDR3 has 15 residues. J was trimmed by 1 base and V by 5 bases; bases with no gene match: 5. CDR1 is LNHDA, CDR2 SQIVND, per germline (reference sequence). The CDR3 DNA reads TGTGCCAGTAGTCCAGGGGGGAGGAGCAATCAGCCCCAGCATTTT. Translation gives CASSPGGRSNQPQHF. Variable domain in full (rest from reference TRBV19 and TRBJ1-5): DGGITQSPKYLFRKEGQNVTLSCEQNLNHDAMYWYRQDPGQGLRLIYYSQIVNDFQKGDIAEGYSVSREKKESFPLTVTSAQKNPTAFYLCASSPGGRSNQPQHFGDGTRLSIL.

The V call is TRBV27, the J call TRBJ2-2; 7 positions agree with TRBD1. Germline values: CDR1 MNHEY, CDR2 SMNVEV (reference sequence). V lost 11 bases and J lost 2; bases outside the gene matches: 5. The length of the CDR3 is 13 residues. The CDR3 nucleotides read TGTGCCGCCGACAGGGACAACACCGGGGAGCTGTTTTTT. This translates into CAADRDNTGELFF.

CDR3 nucleotide sequence: TGTGCCAGCAGTTCACAGGGATCGAGCACTGAAGCTTTCTTT. Its protein product is CASSSQGSSTEAFF. V and J are TRBV6-5 and TRBJ1-1; maybe TRBD1 (6 bases). CDR3 length: 14 amino acids. Trimming removed 4 bases at V and 4 bases at J, with 13 bases between. The germline V gene has CDR1 MNHEY and CDR2 SVGAGI.

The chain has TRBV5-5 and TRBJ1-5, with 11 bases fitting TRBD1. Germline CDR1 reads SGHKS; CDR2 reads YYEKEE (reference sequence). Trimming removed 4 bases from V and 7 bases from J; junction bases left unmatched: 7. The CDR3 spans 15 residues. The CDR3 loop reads CASSARTGGAQPQHF. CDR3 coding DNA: TGTGCCAGCAGCGCCCGGACAGGGGGCGCGCAGCCCCAGCATTTT.

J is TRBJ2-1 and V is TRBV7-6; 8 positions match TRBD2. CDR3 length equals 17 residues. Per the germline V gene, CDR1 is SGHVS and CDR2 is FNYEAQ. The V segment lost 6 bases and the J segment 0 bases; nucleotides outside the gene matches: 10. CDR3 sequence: CASRLRGAGGSYNEQFF. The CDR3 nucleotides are TGTGCCAGCAGGTTAAGAGGCGCGGGGGGCTCCTACAATGAGCAGTTCTTC.

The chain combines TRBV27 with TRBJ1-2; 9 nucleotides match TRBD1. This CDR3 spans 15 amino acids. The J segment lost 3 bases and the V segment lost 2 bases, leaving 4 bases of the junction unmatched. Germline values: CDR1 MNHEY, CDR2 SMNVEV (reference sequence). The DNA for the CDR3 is TGTGCCAGCAGTTTAATCGGGACAGGGTACTATGGCTACACCTTC. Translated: CASSLIGTGYYGYTF.

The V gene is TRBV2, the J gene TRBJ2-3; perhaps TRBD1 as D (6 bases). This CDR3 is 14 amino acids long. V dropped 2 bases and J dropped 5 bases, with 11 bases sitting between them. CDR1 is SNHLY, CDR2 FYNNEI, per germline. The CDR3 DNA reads TGTGCCAGCAGTGAAACGACAGGTGGAGATACGCAGTATTTT. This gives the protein CASSETTGGDTQYF.

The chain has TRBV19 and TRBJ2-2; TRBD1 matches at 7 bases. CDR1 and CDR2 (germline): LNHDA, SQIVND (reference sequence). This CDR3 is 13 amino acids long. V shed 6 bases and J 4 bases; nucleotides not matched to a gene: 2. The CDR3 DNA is TGTGCCAGTAGGACAGGGATCACCGGGGAGCTGTTTTTT. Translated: CASRTGITGELFF.

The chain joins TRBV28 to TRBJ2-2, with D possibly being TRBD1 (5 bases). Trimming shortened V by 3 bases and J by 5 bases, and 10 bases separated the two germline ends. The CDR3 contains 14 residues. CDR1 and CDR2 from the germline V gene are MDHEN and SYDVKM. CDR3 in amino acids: CASSFQGGTGELFF. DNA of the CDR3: TGTGCCAGCAGTTTTCAGGGTGGGACCGGGGAGCTGTTTTTT.

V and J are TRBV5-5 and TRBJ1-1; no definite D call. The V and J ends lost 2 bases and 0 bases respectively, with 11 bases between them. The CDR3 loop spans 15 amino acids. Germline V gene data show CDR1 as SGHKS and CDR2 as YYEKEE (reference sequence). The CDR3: CASSFPELMNTEAFF. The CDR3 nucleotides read TGTGCCAGCAGCTTTCCCGAGCTTATGAACACTGAAGCTTTCTTT.

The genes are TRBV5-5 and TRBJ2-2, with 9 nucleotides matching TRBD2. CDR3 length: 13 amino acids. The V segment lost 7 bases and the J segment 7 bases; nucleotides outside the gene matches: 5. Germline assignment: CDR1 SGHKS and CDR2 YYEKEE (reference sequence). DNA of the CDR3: TGTGCCAGCGCAGGGACTAGCTACGGGGAGCTGTTTTTT. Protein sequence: CASAGTSYGELFF.

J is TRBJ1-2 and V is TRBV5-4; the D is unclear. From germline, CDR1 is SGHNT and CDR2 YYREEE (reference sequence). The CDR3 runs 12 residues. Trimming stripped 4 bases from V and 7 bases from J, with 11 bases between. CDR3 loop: CASSIPGRGYTF. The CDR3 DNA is TGTGCCAGCAGCATCCCGGGTCGTGGCTACACCTTC.

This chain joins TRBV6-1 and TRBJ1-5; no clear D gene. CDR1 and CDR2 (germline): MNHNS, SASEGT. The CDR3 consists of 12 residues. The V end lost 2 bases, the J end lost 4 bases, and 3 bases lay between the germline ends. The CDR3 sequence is CASSERNQPQHF. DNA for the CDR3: TGTGCCAGCAGTGAACGTAATCAGCCCCAGCATTTT.

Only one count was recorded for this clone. The CDR3 nucleotides are TGTGCCAGCAGCTTGGGGACCCCGACGGGAACCGGGGAGCTGTTTTTT. Translated: CASSLGTPTGTGELFF. The V call is TRBV5-4, the J call TRBJ2-2; D is possibly TRBD2 (5 bases). The V gene's germline CDR1 is SGHNT and CDR2 YYREEE (reference sequence). The V and J ends lost 0 bases and 5 bases respectively, with 14 bases between them. This CDR3 is built from 16 residues.

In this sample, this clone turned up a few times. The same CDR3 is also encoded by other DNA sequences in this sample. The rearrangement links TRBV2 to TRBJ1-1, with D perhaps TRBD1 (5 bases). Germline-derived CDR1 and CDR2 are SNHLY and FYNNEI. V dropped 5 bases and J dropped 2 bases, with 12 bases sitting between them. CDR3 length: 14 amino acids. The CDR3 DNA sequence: TGTGCCAGCAGTAGGCAGGGCCTAAACACTGAAGCTTTCTTT. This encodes CASSRQGLNTEAFF.

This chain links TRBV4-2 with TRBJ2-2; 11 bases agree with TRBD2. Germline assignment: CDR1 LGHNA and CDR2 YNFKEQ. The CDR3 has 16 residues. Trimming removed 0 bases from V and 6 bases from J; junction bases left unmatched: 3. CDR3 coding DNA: TGTGCCAGCAGCCAAGAGGTAGCGGGGGGGCCCGGGGAGCTGTTTTTT. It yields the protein CASSQEVAGGPGELFF.

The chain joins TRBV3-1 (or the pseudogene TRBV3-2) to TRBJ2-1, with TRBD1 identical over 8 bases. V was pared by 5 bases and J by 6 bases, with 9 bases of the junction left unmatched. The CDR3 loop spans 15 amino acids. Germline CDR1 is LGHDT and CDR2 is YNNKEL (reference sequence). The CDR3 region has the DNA TGTGCCAGCAGCTCACATTCCGGGACAGGCAATGAGCAGTTCTTC. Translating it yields CASSSHSGTGNEQFF.

The CDR3 DNA sequence: TGTGCCAGCAGTGTTCCTAGTCCCCTCCACTTT. The encoded protein is CASSVPSPLHF. The chain joins TRBV2 to TRBJ1-6; no clear D. CDR1 is SNHLY, CDR2 FYNNEI, per germline. The germline V and J ends were trimmed by 4 bases and 13 bases, with 8 bases remaining between them. The CDR3 is made up of 11 amino acids. The whole variable domain, remainder taken from reference TRBV2 and TRBJ1-6, is EPEVTQTPSHQVTQMGQEVILRCVPISNHLYFYWYRQILGQKVEFLVSFYNNEISEKSEIFDDQFSVERPDGSNFTLKIRSTKLEDSAMYFCASSVPSPLHFGNGTRLTVT.

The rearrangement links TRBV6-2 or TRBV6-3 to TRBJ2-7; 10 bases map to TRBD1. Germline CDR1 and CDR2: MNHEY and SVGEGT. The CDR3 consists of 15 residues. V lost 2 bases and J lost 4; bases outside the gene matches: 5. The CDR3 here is CASSYPTGGAYEQYF. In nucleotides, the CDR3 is TGTGCCAGCAGTTACCCGACAGGGGGCGCGTACGAGCAGTACTTC.

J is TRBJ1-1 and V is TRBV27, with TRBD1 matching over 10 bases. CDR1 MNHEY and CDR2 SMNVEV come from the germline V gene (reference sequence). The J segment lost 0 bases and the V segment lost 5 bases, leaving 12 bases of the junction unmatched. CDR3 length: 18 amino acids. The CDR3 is CASSPRTGGPIMNTEAFF. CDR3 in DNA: TGTGCCAGCAGTCCGAGGACAGGGGGGCCGATTATGAACACTGAAGCTTTCTTT.

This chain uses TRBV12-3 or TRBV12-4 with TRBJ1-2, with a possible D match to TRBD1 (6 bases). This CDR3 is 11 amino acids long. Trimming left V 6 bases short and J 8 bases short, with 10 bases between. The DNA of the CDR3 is TGTGCCAGCAGGGGGGCAGGGGGCTACACCTTC. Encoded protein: CASRGAGGYTF.

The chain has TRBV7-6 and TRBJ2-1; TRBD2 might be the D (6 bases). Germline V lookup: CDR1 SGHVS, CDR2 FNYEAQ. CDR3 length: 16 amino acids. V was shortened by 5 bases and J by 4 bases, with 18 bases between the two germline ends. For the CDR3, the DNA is TGTGCCAGCAGCGCGACAACCACCGGAGGGTACAATGAGCAGTTCTTC. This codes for CASSATTTGGYNEQFF.

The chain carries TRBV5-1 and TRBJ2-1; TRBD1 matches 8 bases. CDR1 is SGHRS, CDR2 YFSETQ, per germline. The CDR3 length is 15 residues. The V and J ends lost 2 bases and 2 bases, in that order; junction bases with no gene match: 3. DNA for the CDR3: TGCGCCAGCAGCTTAGGGACAGGAACCTACAATGAGCAGTTCTTC. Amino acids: CASSLGTGTYNEQFF.

The CDR3 DNA is TGTGCCAGCAGTAACTCCGGACTAGCGGGGGGGCTCAGCACAGATACGCAGTATTTT. Translation gives CASSNSGLAGGLSTDTQYF. The chain combines TRBV27 with TRBJ2-3, with 15 bases identical to TRBD2. Germline CDR1 MNHEY, CDR2 SMNVEV (reference sequence). V lost 5 bases to trimming and J lost 0 bases; unmatched junction nucleotides: 9. The CDR3 contains 19 residues.

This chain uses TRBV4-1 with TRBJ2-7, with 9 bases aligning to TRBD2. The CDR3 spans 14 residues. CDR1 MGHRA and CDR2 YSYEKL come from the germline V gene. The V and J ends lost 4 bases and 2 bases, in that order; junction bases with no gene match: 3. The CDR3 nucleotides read TGCGCCAGCAGCCTTAGCGGGGGACCCTACGAGCAGTACTTC. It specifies CASSLSGGPYEQYF.